The 16 T cell receptor beta chains listed next were all sequenced from one sample in a study of T cells in Graves' hyperthyroidism and ophthalmopathy. Regions amplified from RNA transcripts were the TCR beta CDR3 regions. The HTBI set primed first-round TCR CDR3 RT-PCR. TCRdb independently ran MiXCR on the multiplex PCR reads; one entry per CDR3 protein. Among around 270,000 distinct CDR3 sequences listed, roughly 19% were seen once. The specimen was blood. Source of these receptors: a man in his forties or fifties with Graves' ophthalmopathy.

V usage is TRBV13 and J usage is TRBJ1-6; no clear D. In germline, CDR1 is PRHDT, CDR2 FYEKMQ (reference sequence). This CDR3 comprises 16 residues. Trimming cost V 5 bases and J 5 bases, with 16 bases left between them. CDR3 in DNA: TGTGCCAGCAGCCACGGCGGTGCGGCAGATAATTCACCCCTCCACTTT. Protein sequence: CASSHGGAADNSPLHF.

The CDR3 sequence is CSASRAGGGNQPQHF. CDR3 coding DNA: TGCAGTGCTAGCCGGGCGGGGGGCGGCAATCAGCCCCAGCATTTT. This sequence joins TRBV20-1 and TRBJ1-5; tentative D call: TRBD1 (6 bases). CDR1 and CDR2 from the germline V gene are DFQATT and SNEGSKA (reference sequence). The germline V and J ends were trimmed by 3 bases and 2 bases, with 14 bases remaining between them. The length of the CDR3 is 15 residues.

The V gene is TRBV2, the J gene TRBJ2-1; 12 bases align to TRBD2. V was clipped by 6 bases and J by 0 bases; unmatched bases: 12. Germline CDR1 SNHLY, CDR2 FYNNEI. The CDR3 length is 19 residues. CDR3 sequence: CASSMILAGGRSSYNEQFF. The DNA of the CDR3 is TGTGCCAGCAGCATGATTCTAGCGGGAGGGCGGAGCTCCTACAATGAGCAGTTCTTC.

This clonotype was seen ten or more times. The CDR3 spells CASSSPYRNTEAFF. DNA of the CDR3: TGTGCCAGCAGCTCCCCTTATCGGAACACTGAAGCTTTCTTT. This sequence joins TRBV7-2 and TRBJ1-1, with D uncertain. This CDR3 contains 14 residues. Germline assignment: CDR1 SGHTA and CDR2 FQGNSA. V was clipped by 4 bases and J by 1 base, with 10 bases between them. Together with reference TRBV7-2 and TRBJ1-1, the CDR3 gives the full variable domain: GAGVSQSPSNKVTEKGKDVELRCDPISGHTALYWYRQSLGQGLEFLIYFQGNSAPDKSGLPSDRFSAERTGGSVSTLTIQRTQQEDSAVYLCASSSPYRNTEAFFGQGTRLTVV.

The V gene is TRBV15, the J gene TRBJ1-1; 8 bases agree with TRBD1. Germline loops: CDR1 LNHNV, CDR2 YYDKDF (reference sequence). After removal of 2 bases from V and 1 base from J, the junction contained 6 bases not matched to a gene. This CDR3 has 16 residues. CDR3 sequence (DNA): TGTGCCACCAGCAGACCCGGGGACAGGCCGAACACTGAAGCTTTCTTT. Translating it yields CATSRPGDRPNTEAFF. Together with reference TRBV15 and TRBJ1-1, the CDR3 gives the full variable domain: DAMVIQNPRYQVTQFGKPVTLSCSQTLNHNVMYWYQQKSSQAPKLLFHYYDKDFNNEADTPDNFQSRRPNTSFCFLDIRSPGLGDTAMYLCATSRPGDRPNTEAFFGQGTRLTVV.

This rearrangement joins TRBV7-2 to TRBJ2-7; D not resolved. Germline-derived CDR1 and CDR2 are SGHTA and FQGNSA. The CDR3 totals 14 residues. V lost 1 base and J lost 3, with 10 bases in between. The CDR3 here is CASSLDAASYEQYF. CDR3 in DNA: TGTGCCAGCAGCTTAGATGCGGCGAGCTACGAGCAGTACTTC.

The chain links TRBV7-3 to TRBJ2-1; TRBD2 aligns across 11 bases. V was pared by 1 base and J by 5 bases, with 4 bases of the junction left unmatched. This CDR3 has 16 residues. Germline V lookup: CDR1 SGHTA, CDR2 FQGTGA. CDR3 in DNA: TGTGCCAGCAGCTTAATGGGACTAGCGGCTAACAATGAGCAGTTCTTC. This gives the protein CASSLMGLAANNEQFF.

This clonotype was counted between two and nine times. This chain uses TRBV5-1 with TRBJ2-7; possibly TRBD1 or TRBD2 for D (5 bases each). The CDR3 is 16 residues long. Between the trimmed V and J ends, which lost 5 bases and 2 bases, there was a span of 20 bases. In germline, CDR1 is SGHRS, CDR2 YFSETQ. CDR3 nucleotide sequence: TGCGCCAGCAGGTGGAGGTCGGGGCTCGGCGCCTACGAGCAGTACTTC. It encodes CASRWRSGLGAYEQYF.

There are many counts of this clonotype. The chain is built from TRBV28 and TRBJ1-2; 9 bases line up with TRBD1. This CDR3 is 13 amino acids long. Germline V CDR1 and CDR2: MDHEN, SYDVKM. V was pared by 6 bases and J by 8 bases, with 7 bases of the junction left unmatched. The CDR3 reads CASSLGTGYGYTF. The CDR3 bases are TGTGCCAGCAGCCTCGGGACAGGGTACGGCTACACCTTC.

The chain links TRBV7-2 to TRBJ2-7, with a weak D call TRBD2 (5 bases). V dropped 0 bases and J dropped 2 bases, with 11 bases sitting between them. The CDR3 is 15 residues long. From germline, CDR1 is SGHTA and CDR2 FQGNSA. CDR3 amino acids: CASSLAGVSTYEQYF. The DNA for the CDR3 is TGTGCCAGCAGCTTAGCGGGAGTCTCCACCTACGAGCAGTACTTC.

The CDR3 region has the DNA TGTGCCAGCAGTTTTAGGGCCGGGGTTGAAAAACTGTTTTTT. Translation gives CASSFRAGVEKLFF. V and J are TRBV12-3 or TRBV12-4 and TRBJ1-4, with D unclear. CDR3 length: 14 residues. The germline V and J ends were trimmed by 3 bases and 7 bases, with 12 bases remaining between them.

In this sample, this clonotype turned up many times. This rearrangement joins TRBV18 to TRBJ2-7; 7 positions agree with TRBD1. Germline CDR1 is KGHSH and CDR2 is LQKENI. With V trimmed by 1 base and J by 5 bases, 5 bases remained unmatched. This CDR3 is built from 14 residues. The CDR3 sequence: CASSPQRQGDEQYF. The DNA of the CDR3 is TGTGCCAGCTCACCACAGAGACAGGGAGACGAGCAGTACTTC.

The genes are TRBV5-1 and TRBJ1-6, with 8 bases aligning to TRBD1. Germline V lookup: CDR1 SGHRS, CDR2 YFSETQ. V was clipped by 0 bases and J by 7 bases; unmatched bases: 6. The CDR3 is made up of 16 amino acids. The CDR3 region has the DNA TGCGCCAGCAGCTTGGAGGGGACAGGCACCAATTCACCCCTCCACTTT. It specifies CASSLEGTGTNSPLHF.

This clonotype appeared a few times. The chain links TRBV2 to TRBJ1-4; 8 bases align to TRBD1. The CDR3 runs to 14 residues. The junction had 10 bases not matched to a gene; V was cut back by 9 bases and J by 7 bases. The V gene's germline CDR1 is SNHLY and CDR2 FYNNEI. CDR3 bases: TGTGCCAGTATTACCGACAGGGGATCTGAAAAACTGTTTTTT. Translated: CASITDRGSEKLFF. Full variable domain (rest looked up from reference TRBV2 and TRBJ1-4): EPEVTQTPSHQVTQMGQEVILRCVPISNHLYFYWYRQILGQKVEFLVSFYNNEISEKSEIFDDQFSVERPDGSNFTLKIRSTKLEDSAMYFCASITDRGSEKLFFGSGTQLSVL.

In this sample, this clonotype turned up a few times. The J gene is TRBJ2-5, the V gene TRBV13; 11 positions agree with TRBD2. CDR3 length: 16 residues. Germline trimming cut 1 base from V and 5 bases from J; bases unmatched to any gene: 6. Germline V gene data show CDR1 as PRHDT and CDR2 as FYEKMQ (reference sequence). The DNA of the CDR3 is TGTGCCAGCAGCTTAGCGACTAGCGGGAAGGAGGAGACCCAGTACTTC. This codes for CASSLATSGKEETQYF.

V usage is TRBV19 and J usage is TRBJ1-5; tentatively, D is TRBD1 (6 bases). Germline CDR1 and CDR2: LNHDA and SQIVND (reference sequence). The V and J ends lost 6 bases and 4 bases respectively, with 13 bases between them. The CDR3 has 14 amino acids. CDR3 sequence: CASRSRGGNQPQHF. Here the CDR3 DNA reads TGTGCCAGTAGATCCAGAGGGGGGAATCAGCCCCAGCATTTT.